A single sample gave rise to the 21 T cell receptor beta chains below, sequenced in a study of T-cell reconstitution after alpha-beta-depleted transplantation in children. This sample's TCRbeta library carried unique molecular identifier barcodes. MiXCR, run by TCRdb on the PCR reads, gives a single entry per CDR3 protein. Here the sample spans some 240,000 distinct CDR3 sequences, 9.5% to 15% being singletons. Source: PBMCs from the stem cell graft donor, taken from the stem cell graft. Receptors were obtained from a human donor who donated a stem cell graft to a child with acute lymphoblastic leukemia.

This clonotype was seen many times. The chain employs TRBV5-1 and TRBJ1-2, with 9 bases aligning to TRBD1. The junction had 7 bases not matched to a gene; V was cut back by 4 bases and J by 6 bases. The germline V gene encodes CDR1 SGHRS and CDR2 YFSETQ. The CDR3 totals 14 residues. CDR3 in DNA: TGCGCCAGCAGCACCCGGGACAGGGCCCATGGCTACACCTTC. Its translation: CASSTRDRAHGYTF.

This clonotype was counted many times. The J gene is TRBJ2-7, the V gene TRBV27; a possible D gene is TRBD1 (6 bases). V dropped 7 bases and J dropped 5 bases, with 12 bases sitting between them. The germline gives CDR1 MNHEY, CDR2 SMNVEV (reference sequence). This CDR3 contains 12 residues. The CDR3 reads CASTDRQDEQYF. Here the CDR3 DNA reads TGTGCCAGCACCGACAGGCAGGACGAGCAGTACTTC.

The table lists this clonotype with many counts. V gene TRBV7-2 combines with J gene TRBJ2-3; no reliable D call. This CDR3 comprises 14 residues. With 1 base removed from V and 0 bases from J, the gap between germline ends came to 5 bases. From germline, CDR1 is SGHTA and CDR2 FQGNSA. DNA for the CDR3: TGTGCCAGCAGCTTAGACAGAAGCACAGATACGCAGTATTTT. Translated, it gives CASSLDRSTDTQYF. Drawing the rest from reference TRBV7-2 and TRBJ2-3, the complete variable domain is GAGVSQSPSNKVTEKGKDVELRCDPISGHTALYWYRQSLGQGLEFLIYFQGNSAPDKSGLPSDRFSAERTGGSVSTLTIQRTQQEDSAVYLCASSLDRSTDTQYFGPGTRLTVL.

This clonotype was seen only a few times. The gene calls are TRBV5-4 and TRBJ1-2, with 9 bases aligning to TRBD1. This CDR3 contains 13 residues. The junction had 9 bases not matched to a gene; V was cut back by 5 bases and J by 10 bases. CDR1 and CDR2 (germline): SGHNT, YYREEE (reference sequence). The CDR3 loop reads CASRGDRGSSYTF. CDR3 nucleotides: TGTGCCAGCAGAGGCGACAGGGGGTCCTCCTACACCTTC.

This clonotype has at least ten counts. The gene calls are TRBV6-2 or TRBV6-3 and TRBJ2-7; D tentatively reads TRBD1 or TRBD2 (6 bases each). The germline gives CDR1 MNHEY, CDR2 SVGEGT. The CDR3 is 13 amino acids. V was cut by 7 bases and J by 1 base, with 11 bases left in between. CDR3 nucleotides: TGTGCCAGCACCGGGGGCCTTTCCTACGAGCAGTACTTC. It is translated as CASTGGLSYEQYF.

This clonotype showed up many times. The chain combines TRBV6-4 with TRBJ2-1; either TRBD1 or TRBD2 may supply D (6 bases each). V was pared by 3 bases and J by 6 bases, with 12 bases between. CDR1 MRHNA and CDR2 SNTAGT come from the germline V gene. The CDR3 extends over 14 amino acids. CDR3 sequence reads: CASSEAQGGNEQFF. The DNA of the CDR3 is TGTGCCAGCAGTGAGGCACAGGGAGGCAATGAGCAGTTCTTC.

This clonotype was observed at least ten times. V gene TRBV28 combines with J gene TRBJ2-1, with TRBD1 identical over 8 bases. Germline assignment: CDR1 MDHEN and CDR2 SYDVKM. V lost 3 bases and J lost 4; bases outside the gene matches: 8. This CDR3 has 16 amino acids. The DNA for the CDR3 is TGTGCCAGCAGTTTTAAGGTGACAGGGGCTTACAATGAGCAGTTCTTC. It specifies CASSFKVTGAYNEQFF.

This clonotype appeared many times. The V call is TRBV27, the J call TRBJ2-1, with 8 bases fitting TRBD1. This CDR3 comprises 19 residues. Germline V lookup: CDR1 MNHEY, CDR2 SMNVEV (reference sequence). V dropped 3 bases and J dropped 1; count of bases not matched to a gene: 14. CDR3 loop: CASSFGSRSWTGSYNEQFF. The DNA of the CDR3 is TGTGCCAGCAGTTTCGGTAGCCGGTCCTGGACAGGGTCCTACAATGAGCAGTTCTTC.

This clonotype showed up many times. CDR3 loop: CSATSAYTDTQYF. The CDR3 nucleotides are TGCAGTGCTACTAGCGCCTACACAGATACGCAGTATTTT. The chain recombines TRBV20-1 with TRBJ2-3, with a tentative D call TRBD2 (6 bases). V was clipped by 4 bases and J by 2 bases, with 10 bases between them. Germline V lookup: CDR1 DFQATT, CDR2 SNEGSKA (reference sequence). This CDR3 has 13 amino acids.

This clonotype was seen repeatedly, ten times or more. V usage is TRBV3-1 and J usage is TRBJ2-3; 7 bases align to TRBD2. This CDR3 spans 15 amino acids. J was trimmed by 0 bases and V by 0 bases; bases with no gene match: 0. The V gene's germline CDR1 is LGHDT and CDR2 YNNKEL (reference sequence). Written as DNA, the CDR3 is TGTGCCAGCAGCCAAGAGGGGGGGAGCACAGATACGCAGTATTTT. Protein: CASSQEGGSTDTQYF.

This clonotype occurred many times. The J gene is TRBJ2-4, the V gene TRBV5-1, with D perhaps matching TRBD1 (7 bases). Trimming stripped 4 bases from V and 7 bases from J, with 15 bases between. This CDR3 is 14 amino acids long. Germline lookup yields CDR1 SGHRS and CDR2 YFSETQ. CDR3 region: CASSAGQQGNIQYF. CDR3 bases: TGCGCCAGCAGCGCGGGACAGCAGGGGAACATTCAGTACTTC.

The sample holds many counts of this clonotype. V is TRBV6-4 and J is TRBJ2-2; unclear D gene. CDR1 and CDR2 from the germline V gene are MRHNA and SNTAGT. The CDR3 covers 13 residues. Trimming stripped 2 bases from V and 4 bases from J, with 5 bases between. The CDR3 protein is CASSDRATGELFF. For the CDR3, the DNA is TGTGCCAGCAGTGACAGGGCCACCGGGGAGCTGTTTTTT.

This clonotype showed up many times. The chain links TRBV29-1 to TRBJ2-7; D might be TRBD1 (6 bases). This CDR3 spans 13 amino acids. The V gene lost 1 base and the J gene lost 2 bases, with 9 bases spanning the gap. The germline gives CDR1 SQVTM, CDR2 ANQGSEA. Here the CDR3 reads CSVEAGVPYEQYF. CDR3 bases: TGCAGCGTTGAAGCAGGGGTCCCCTACGAGCAGTACTTC.

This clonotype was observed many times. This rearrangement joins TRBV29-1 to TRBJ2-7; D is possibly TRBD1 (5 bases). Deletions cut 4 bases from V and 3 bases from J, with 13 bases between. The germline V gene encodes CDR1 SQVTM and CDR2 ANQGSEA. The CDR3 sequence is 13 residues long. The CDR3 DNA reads TGCAGCGTTGGATCCAGGGCCGGCTACGAGCAGTACTTC. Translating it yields CSVGSRAGYEQYF.

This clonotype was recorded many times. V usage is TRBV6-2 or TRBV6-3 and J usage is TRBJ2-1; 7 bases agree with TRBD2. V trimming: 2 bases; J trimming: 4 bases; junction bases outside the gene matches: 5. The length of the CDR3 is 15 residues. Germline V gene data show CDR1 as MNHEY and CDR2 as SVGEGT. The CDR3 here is CASSYVGGFYNEQFF. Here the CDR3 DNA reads TGTGCCAGCAGTTACGTGGGGGGGTTTTACAATGAGCAGTTCTTC.

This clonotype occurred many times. CDR3 nucleotide sequence: TGCGCCAGCAGCTTTCTTCAGGGACGCTCCTACGAGCAGTACTTC. Its protein product is CASSFLQGRSYEQYF. The V and J genes are TRBV5-1 and TRBJ2-7; D may be TRBD1 or TRBD2 (5 bases each). The CDR3 length is 15 residues. Germline CDR1 and CDR2: SGHRS and YFSETQ. Trimming removed 2 bases at V and 0 bases at J, with 12 bases between. The full variable domain, its missing parts supplied by reference TRBV5-1 and TRBJ2-7, is KAGVTQTPRYLIKTRGQQVTLSCSPISGHRSVSWYQQTPGQGLQFLFEYFSETQRNKGNFPGRFSGRQFSNSRSEMNVSTLELGDSALYLCASSFLQGRSYEQYFGPGTRLTVT.

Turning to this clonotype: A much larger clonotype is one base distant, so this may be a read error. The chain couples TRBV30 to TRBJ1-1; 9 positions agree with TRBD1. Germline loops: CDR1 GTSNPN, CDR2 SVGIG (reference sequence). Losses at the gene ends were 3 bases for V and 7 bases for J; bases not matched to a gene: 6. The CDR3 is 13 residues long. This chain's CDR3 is CAWRQGAYNEAFF. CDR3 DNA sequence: TGTGCCTGGAGACAGGGGGCCTACAATGAAGCTTTCTTT.

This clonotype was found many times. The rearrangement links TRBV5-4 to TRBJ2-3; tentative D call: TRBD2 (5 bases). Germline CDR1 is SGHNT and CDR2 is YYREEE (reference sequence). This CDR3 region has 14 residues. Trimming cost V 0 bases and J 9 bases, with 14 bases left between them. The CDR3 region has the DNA TGTGCCAGCAGCTTGGCCGGGGTAGACGCCACGCAGTATTTT. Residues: CASSLAGVDATQYF.

The CDR3 protein is CASSAGRAKNIQYF. The DNA for the CDR3 is TGTGCCAGCAGCGCCGGTCGGGCCAAAAACATTCAGTACTTC. This chain uses TRBV6-1 with TRBJ2-4; D not certain. The V gene lost 6 bases and the J gene lost 1 base, with 10 bases spanning the gap. CDR1 MNHNS and CDR2 SASEGT come from the germline V gene. There are 14 residues in the CDR3.

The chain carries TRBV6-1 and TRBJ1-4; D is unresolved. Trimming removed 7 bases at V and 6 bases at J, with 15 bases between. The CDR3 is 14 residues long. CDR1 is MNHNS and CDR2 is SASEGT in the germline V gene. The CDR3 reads CASIRRVGDEKLFF. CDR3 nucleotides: TGTGCCAGCATCCGACGGGTTGGTGATGAAAAACTGTTTTTT.

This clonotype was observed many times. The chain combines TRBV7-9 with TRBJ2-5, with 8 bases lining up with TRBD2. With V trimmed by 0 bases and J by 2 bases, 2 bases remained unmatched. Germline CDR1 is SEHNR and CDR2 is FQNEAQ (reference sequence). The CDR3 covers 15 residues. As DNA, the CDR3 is TGTGCCAGCAGCTTAGCTAGCGGGACGCAAGAGACCCAGTACTTC. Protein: CASSLASGTQETQYF.